This record looks at one TCR beta chain sequence and its context. The record originates from a study of blood T cell repertoires in COVID-19. V dropped 3 bases and J dropped 7; count of bases not matched to a gene: 11. Germline loops: CDR1 DFQATT, CDR2 SNEGSKA (reference sequence). The CDR3 covers 15 residues. Seattle enrolled patients during active infection and tracked them longitudinally. Only in-frame clones appear in the TCRdb table, and some are missing; sequencing was by immunoSEQ multiplex PCR. The sample shows approximately 210,000 clones, approximately 80% of them seen only once. Sample: peripheral blood. The receptor was derived from a woman older than 75 with COVID-19, enrolled during active disease. V is TRBV20-1 and J is TRBJ2-1; 8 bases are shared with TRBD2. The CDR3 spells CSASRRGGIGNEQFF. The CDR3, as DNA: TGCAGTGCTAGTAGACGGGGGGGCATAGGGAATGAGCAGTTCTTC.